This T cell receptor beta chain appears in the sequencing data of a study of cytomegalovirus exposure and HLA in healthy donors. Study outcomes and limitations: Most sequenced TCRs were rare (though some public TCRs occurred in many donors). Data from an earlier analysis indicated that most TCR beta V segments were productive either about 87% or about 30% of the time.

13 Jbeta primers and 60 Vbeta primers were used for the PCR. The protocol was immunoSEQ multiplex PCR, while the TCRdb copy is restricted to in-frame clones and leaves out a portion. Among nearly 65,000 clones, 73% were seen once, and the ten largest hold under 6.5%. The V gene's germline CDR1 is MNHEY and CDR2 SMNVEV (reference sequence). V lost 8 bases and J 0 bases, leaving 8 bases between the germline ends. CDR3 length equals 13 residues. As regards this clone: Its matching antigen is unknown.

The V call is TRBV27, the J call TRBJ2-1; D is unclear. This clonotype was sampled from a man aged 50 or older in good health and CMV-seronegative. The sample consisted of PBMCs. Here the CDR3 DNA reads TGTGCCAGCGCACTTAGCTCCTACAATGAGCAGTTCTTC. It is translated as CASALSSYNEQFF.